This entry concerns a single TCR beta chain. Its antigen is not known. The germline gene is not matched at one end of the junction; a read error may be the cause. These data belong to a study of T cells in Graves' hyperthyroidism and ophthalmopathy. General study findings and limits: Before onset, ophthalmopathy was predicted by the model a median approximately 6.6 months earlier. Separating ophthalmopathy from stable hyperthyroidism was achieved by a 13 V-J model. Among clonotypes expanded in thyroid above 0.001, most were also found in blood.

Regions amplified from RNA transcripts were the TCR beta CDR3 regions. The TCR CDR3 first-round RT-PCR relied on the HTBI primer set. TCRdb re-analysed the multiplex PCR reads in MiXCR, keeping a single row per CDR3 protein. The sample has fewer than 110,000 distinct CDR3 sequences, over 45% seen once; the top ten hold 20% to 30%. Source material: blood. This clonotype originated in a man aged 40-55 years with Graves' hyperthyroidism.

CDR3 DNA: TGTGCCACCTCTCTCACAGATACGCAGTCCTTT. Its translation: CATSLTDTQSF. The chain employs TRBV10-3 and TRBJ2-3; D uncertain. This CDR3 comprises 11 residues. Germline V CDR1 and CDR2: ENHRY, SYGVKD.